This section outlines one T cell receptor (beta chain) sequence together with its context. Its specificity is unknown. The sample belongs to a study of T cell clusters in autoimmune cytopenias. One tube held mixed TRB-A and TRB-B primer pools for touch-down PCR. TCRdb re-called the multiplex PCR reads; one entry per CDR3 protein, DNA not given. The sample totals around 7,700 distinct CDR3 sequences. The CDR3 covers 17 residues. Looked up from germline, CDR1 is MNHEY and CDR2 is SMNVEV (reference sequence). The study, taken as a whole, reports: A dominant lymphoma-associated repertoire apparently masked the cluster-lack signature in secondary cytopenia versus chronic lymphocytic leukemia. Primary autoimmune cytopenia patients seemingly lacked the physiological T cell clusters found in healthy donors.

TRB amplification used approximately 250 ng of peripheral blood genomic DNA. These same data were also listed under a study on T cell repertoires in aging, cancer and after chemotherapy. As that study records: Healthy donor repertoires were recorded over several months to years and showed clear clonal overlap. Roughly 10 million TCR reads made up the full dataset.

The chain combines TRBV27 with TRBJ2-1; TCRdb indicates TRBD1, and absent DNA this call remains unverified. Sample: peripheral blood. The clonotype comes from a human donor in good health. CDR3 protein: CASSLPPIAGRNNEQFF.